The entry that follows covers one TCR beta chain sequence. Its target is unknown. This specimen belongs to a study of cytomegalovirus exposure and HLA in healthy donors. PCR employed 60 Vbeta and 13 Jbeta primers. Sequencing used immunoSEQ multiplex PCR; TCRdb keeps in-frame clones, though not all of them. The sample contains 150,000 to 250,000 clones, approximately 79% of which appear only once. CDR3 length: 12 amino acids. Trimming left V 0 bases short and J 7 bases short, with 6 bases between. Germline V gives CDR1 LGHNA, CDR2 YSLEER. Notes on the study in general: The authors enumerated 150 to 200 TCR beta chains as linked to cytomegalovirus.

V is TRBV4-3 and J is TRBJ1-1; D is unresolved. The sample comprised PBMCs. This sequence originates from a girl aged 10-17 years in good health and CMV-seropositive. The CDR3 loop is CASSQDRSEAFF. The CDR3 DNA is TGCGCCAGCAGCCAAGATCGGAGTGAAGCTTTCTTT.